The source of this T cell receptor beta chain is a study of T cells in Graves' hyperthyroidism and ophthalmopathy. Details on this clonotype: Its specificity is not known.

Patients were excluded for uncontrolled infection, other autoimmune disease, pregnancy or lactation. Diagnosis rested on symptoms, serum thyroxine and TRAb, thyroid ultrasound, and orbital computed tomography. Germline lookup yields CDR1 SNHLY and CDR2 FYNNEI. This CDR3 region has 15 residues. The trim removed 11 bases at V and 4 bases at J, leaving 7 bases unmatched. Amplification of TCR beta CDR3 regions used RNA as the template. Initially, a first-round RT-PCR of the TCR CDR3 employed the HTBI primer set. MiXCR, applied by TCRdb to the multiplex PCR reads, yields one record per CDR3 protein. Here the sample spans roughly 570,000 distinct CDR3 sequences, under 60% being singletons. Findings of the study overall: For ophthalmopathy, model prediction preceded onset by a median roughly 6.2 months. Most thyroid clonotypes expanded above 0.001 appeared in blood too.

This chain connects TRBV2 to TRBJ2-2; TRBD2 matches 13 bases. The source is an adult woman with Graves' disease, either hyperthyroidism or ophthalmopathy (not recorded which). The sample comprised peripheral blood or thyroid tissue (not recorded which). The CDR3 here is CACKTSGRFTGELFF. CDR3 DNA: TGTGCCTGCAAGACTAGCGGGAGGTTCACCGGGGAGCTGTTTTTT.